This T cell receptor beta chain comes out of a study of tissue T cells after allogeneic stem cell transplantation. The study's findings and limits: Blood and spleen captured only part of the tissue TCR repertoire.

Points on this clone: Antigen: not known.

Survey-depth TCRbeta CDR3 sequencing reported V/J genes and productive frequencies. Sequencing was performed with immunoSEQ multiplex PCR; in TCRdb, only in-frame clones are kept and a portion is missing. Here the sample spans 9,000 to 10,000 clones, more than 50% being singletons. This CDR3 comprises 17 residues. V was pared by 7 bases and J by 0 bases, with 21 bases between. Germline loops: CDR1 MDHEN, CDR2 SYDVKM. The rearrangement uses TRBV28 and TRBJ1-2; the D is unclear. This sequence originates from a woman aged 18 to 55 with breast cancer. The sequences come from tissue from the jejunum, collected at autopsy. The CDR3 reads CASTFLWQAAANYGYTF. For the CDR3, the DNA is TGTGCCAGCACCTTCTTATGGCAGGCGGCAGCTAACTATGGCTACACCTTC.